A selection of T cell receptor beta chains follows, all from one sample in a study of early T cells in non-severe SARS-CoV-2 infection. TCRdb itself ran the 5' RACE reads through MiXCR, one entry per CDR3 protein. The table shows about 33,000 distinct CDR3 sequences, with around 5% occurring only once. Sequenced: whole blood. These receptors all stem from an adult who was a healthcare worker with PCR-confirmed SARS-CoV-2 infection or an uninfected control (not recorded which). Both conserved end residues are part of each CDR3. A D gene is named only where the DNA matches it firmly. The size of a clone is reported for some rows only, either as once, few or many, or as a class for expanded clones.

v_call: TRBV11-2; j_call: TRBJ2-3; d_call: .; clone_size: few; cdr3_aa: CASSLARSTDTQYF; cdr3_nt: TGTGCCAGCAGCTTAGCACGAAGCACAGATACGCAGTATTTT
v_call: TRBV7-9; j_call: TRBJ1-1; d_call: .; clone_size: many; cdr3_aa: CASSSDNYNTEAFF; cdr3_nt: TGTGCCAGCAGCTCGGACAATTATAACACTGAAGCTTTCTTT
v_call: TRBV12-3/TRBV12-4; j_call: TRBJ2-5; d_call: .; clone_size: .; cdr3_aa: CASSPERSQYF; cdr3_nt: TGTGCCAGCAGCCCCGAGCGGTCCCAGTACTTC
v_call: TRBV11-2; j_call: TRBJ1-1; d_call: .; clone_size: many; cdr3_aa: CASSFSRLPFTEAFF; cdr3_nt: TGTGCCAGCAGCTTCTCGAGGCTCCCCTTCACTGAAGCTTTCTTT
v_call: TRBV29-1; j_call: TRBJ2-3; d_call: TRBD2; clone_size: many; cdr3_aa: CSVVGTSGTTDTQYF; cdr3_nt: TGCAGCGTTGTCGGGACTAGCGGGACCACAGATACGCAGTATTTT
v_call: TRBV9; j_call: TRBJ2-3; d_call: TRBD1; clone_size: few; cdr3_aa: CASSAGTGPDTQYF; cdr3_nt: TGTGCCAGCAGCGCCGGGACAGGACCAGATACGCAGTATTTT
v_call: TRBV5-5; j_call: TRBJ2-7; d_call: TRBD1; clone_size: .; cdr3_aa: CASSQLPGTGVYEQYF; cdr3_nt: TGTGCCAGCAGCCAGTTACCCGGGACAGGGGTCTACGAGCAGTACTTC
v_call: TRBV5-4; j_call: TRBJ2-5; d_call: TRBD2; clone_size: many; cdr3_aa: CASSLGSSGGQETQYF; cdr3_nt: TGTGCCAGCAGCTTGGGGTCTAGCGGGGGGCAAGAGACCCAGTACTTC
v_call: TRBV19; j_call: TRBJ1-4; d_call: .; clone_size: .; cdr3_aa: CASSIVGTFEKLFF; cdr3_nt: TGTGCCAGTAGTATAGTCGGGACCTTCGAAAAACTGTTTTTT
v_call: TRBV29-1; j_call: TRBJ2-7; d_call: TRBD2; clone_size: many; cdr3_aa: CSVGEGTPYEQYF; cdr3_nt: TGCAGCGTTGGGGAGGGGACCCCCTACGAGCAGTACTTC
v_call: TRBV12-3/TRBV12-4; j_call: TRBJ1-1; d_call: TRBD1; clone_size: few; cdr3_aa: CASSYRGEAFF; cdr3_nt: TGTGCCAGCAGTTACAGGGGTGAAGCTTTCTTT
v_call: TRBV18; j_call: TRBJ1-5; d_call: TRBD1; clone_size: .; cdr3_aa: CASSPKLGQGNQPQHF; cdr3_nt: TGTGCCAGCTCACCAAAACTGGGACAGGGCAATCAGCCCCAGCATTTT
v_call: TRBV11-2; j_call: TRBJ2-3; d_call: .; clone_size: many; cdr3_aa: CASSFIRRIGAGGSSGRTDTQYF; cdr3_nt: TGTGCCAGCAGCTTTATTCGGCGAATAGGGGCAGGGGGTTCTAGCGGGCGCACAGATACGCAGTATTTT
v_call: TRBV19; j_call: TRBJ2-7; d_call: TRBD1; clone_size: many; cdr3_aa: CASSTRYRTGDHYEQYF; cdr3_nt: TGTGCCAGTAGTACTAGATACCGGACAGGGGATCACTACGAGCAGTACTTC
v_call: TRBV28; j_call: TRBJ2-7; d_call: .; clone_size: few; cdr3_aa: CASSSAGSEQYF; cdr3_nt: TGTGCCAGCAGTTCCGCAGGTTCCGAGCAGTACTTC
v_call: TRBV13; j_call: TRBJ2-1; d_call: .; clone_size: many; cdr3_aa: CASISGASSYNEQFF; cdr3_nt: TGTGCCAGCATCTCCGGGGCTAGCTCCTACAATGAGCAGTTCTTC
v_call: TRBV3-1; j_call: TRBJ2-7; d_call: .; clone_size: many; cdr3_aa: CASSQVGNSYEQYF; cdr3_nt: TGTGCCAGCAGCCAAGTAGGCAACTCCTACGAGCAGTACTTC
v_call: TRBV5-1; j_call: TRBJ1-1; d_call: .; clone_size: many; cdr3_aa: CASSSGNTNTEAFF; cdr3_nt: TGCGCCAGCAGCTCGGGTAATACTAACACTGAAGCTTTCTTT
v_call: TRBV11-2; j_call: TRBJ1-4; d_call: .; clone_size: many; cdr3_aa: CASSLREKLFF; cdr3_nt: TGTGCCAGCAGCTTACGGGAAAAACTGTTTTTT
v_call: TRBV5-1; j_call: TRBJ1-5; d_call: .; clone_size: many; cdr3_aa: CASSLSGKQPQHF; cdr3_nt: TGCGCCAGCAGCTTGTCTGGGAAACAGCCCCAGCATTTT
v_call: TRBV5-1; j_call: TRBJ2-7; d_call: .; clone_size: .; cdr3_aa: CASSLEGLEQYF; cdr3_nt: TGCGCCAGCAGCTTGGAAGGGCTCGAGCAGTACTTC
v_call: TRBV29-1; j_call: TRBJ2-2; d_call: TRBD1; clone_size: many; cdr3_aa: CSARTGTGELFF; cdr3_nt: TGCAGCGCACGGACAGGGACCGGGGAGCTGTTTTTT
v_call: TRBV12-3/TRBV12-4; j_call: TRBJ2-1; d_call: TRBD2; clone_size: few; cdr3_aa: CASSFNPGLAINEQFF; cdr3_nt: TGTGCCAGCAGTTTTAACCCGGGACTAGCTATAAATGAGCAGTTCTTC
v_call: TRBV29-1; j_call: TRBJ2-2; d_call: TRBD1; clone_size: few; cdr3_aa: CSVDLPGQGGGGELFF; cdr3_nt: TGCAGCGTGGACCTGCCGGGACAGGGGGGTGGCGGGGAGCTGTTTTTT
v_call: TRBV7-2; j_call: TRBJ1-4; d_call: .; clone_size: many; cdr3_aa: CASSHRFDEKLFF; cdr3_nt: TGTGCCAGCAGCCACCGTTTTGATGAAAAACTGTTTTTT
v_call: TRBV6-5; j_call: TRBJ2-1; d_call: TRBD2; clone_size: many; cdr3_aa: CASSTGLAGGPWFF; cdr3_nt: TGTGCCAGCAGTACAGGACTAGCGGGGGGGCCTTGGTTCTTC
v_call: TRBV6-1; j_call: TRBJ1-2; d_call: .; clone_size: few; cdr3_aa: CASSEANRNYGYTF; cdr3_nt: TGTGCCAGCAGTGAAGCTAACAGGAACTATGGCTACACCTTC
v_call: TRBV5-6; j_call: TRBJ2-7; d_call: TRBD1; clone_size: .; cdr3_aa: CASSTPGQGLRAQQYF; cdr3_nt: TGTGCCAGCAGCACGCCGGGACAGGGCCTTAGGGCCCAGCAGTACTTC
v_call: TRBV20-1; j_call: TRBJ1-2; d_call: .; clone_size: many; cdr3_aa: CSALGGSQGKEYTF; cdr3_nt: TGCAGTGCTCTTGGAGGGAGCCAGGGTAAAGAGTACACCTTC
v_call: TRBV19; j_call: TRBJ1-2; d_call: .; clone_size: .; cdr3_aa: CASSSAPSYGYTF; cdr3_nt: TGTGCCAGTAGTTCGGCCCCCTCCTATGGCTACACCTTC
v_call: TRBV4-3; j_call: TRBJ2-3; d_call: .; clone_size: many; cdr3_aa: CASSLEVITDTQYF; cdr3_nt: TGCGCCAGCAGCCTAGAGGTAATCACAGATACGCAGTATTTT
v_call: TRBV20-1; j_call: TRBJ2-1; d_call: .; clone_size: .; cdr3_aa: CSARDLAVFYNEQFF; cdr3_nt: TGCAGTGCTAGAGACTTAGCGGTCTTCTACAATGAGCAGTTCTTC
v_call: TRBV3-2; j_call: TRBJ1-5; d_call: .; clone_size: many; cdr3_aa: CASSQRKEIRGKQPQHF; cdr3_nt: TGTGCCAGCAGCCAACGCAAAGAAATCAGGGGGAAACAGCCCCAGCATTTT
v_call: TRBV28; j_call: TRBJ2-1; d_call: .; clone_size: few; cdr3_aa: CASSYRNEQFF; cdr3_nt: TGTGCCAGCAGTTACCGAAATGAGCAGTTCTTC
v_call: TRBV20-1; j_call: TRBJ2-7; d_call: TRBD2; clone_size: many; cdr3_aa: CSALRGAGGNEQYF; cdr3_nt: TGCAGTGCGCTCCGGGGAGCGGGGGGAAACGAGCAGTACTTC
v_call: TRBV7-9; j_call: TRBJ2-1; d_call: TRBD1; clone_size: many; cdr3_aa: CASSLARSTGWGEQFF; cdr3_nt: TGTGCCAGCAGCTTAGCCCGTTCGACAGGGTGGGGTGAGCAGTTCTTC
v_call: TRBV4-1; j_call: TRBJ2-3; d_call: .; clone_size: .; cdr3_aa: CASTTTGRDTQYF; cdr3_nt: TGCGCCAGCACCACGACGGGGAGGGATACGCAGTATTTT
v_call: TRBV20-1; j_call: TRBJ1-1; d_call: TRBD1; clone_size: few; cdr3_aa: CSAREGQGHTEAFF; cdr3_nt: TGCAGTGCTAGAGAGGGACAGGGACACACTGAAGCTTTCTTT
v_call: TRBV6-1; j_call: TRBJ1-5; d_call: .; clone_size: .; cdr3_aa: CASSGDPNQPQHF; cdr3_nt: TGTGCCAGCAGTGGGGACCCTAATCAGCCCCAGCATTTT
v_call: TRBV6-1; j_call: TRBJ1-5; d_call: .; clone_size: many; cdr3_aa: CASSPRDDQPQHF; cdr3_nt: TGTGCCAGCAGCCCCAGGGACGATCAGCCCCAGCATTTT